This TCR beta chain was sequenced in a study of blood T cell repertoires in COVID-19. About the research overall: T cells, B-cell-depleted T cells, or PBMCs supplied cDNA or gDNA.

Germline V gene data show CDR1 as SGHDT and CDR2 as YYEEEE. This CDR3 has 17 amino acids. V trimming: 2 bases; J trimming: 6 bases; junction bases outside the gene matches: 9. As processed by the authors: The assay estimated nucleated cells by amplifying reference gene primers. The table came from immunoSEQ multiplex PCR; TCRdb's copy has only in-frame clones and leaves some out. For V, J and clone size, that table is used; D and trimming come from the DNA. The data hold about 390,000 clones, with about 86% observed a single time. This receptor was taken from a woman aged 50 to 60 who had recovered from COVID-19. This chain joins TRBV5-6 and TRBJ2-3, with TRBD2 identical over 13 bases. The sequenced sample consisted of PBMCs or T cells enriched from blood (not recorded which). The CDR3 sequence is CASSLRGLAGAGDTQYF. The CDR3 DNA follows: TGTGCCAGCAGCTTAAGAGGACTAGCGGGGGCCGGTGATACGCAGTATTTT.